These 25 T cell receptor beta chains share one sample of origin, sequenced in a study of shared clonotypes between healthy human individuals. The data were produced by immunoSEQ multiplex PCR, yet TCRdb's version contains in-frame clones alone and is incomplete. The sample lists 2,500,000 or so clones, approximately 90% seen once, with 0.37% in the top ten. Sequencing was done on a sample of naive CD4+ T cells from PBMCs. Noted subset: CD45RA+ positively selected. All receptors derive from a man aged 18-30 years in good health. Some clones in this sample may be carry-over from other donors' samples.

The chain has TRBV30 and TRBJ2-5; D not resolved. This CDR3 is 13 amino acids long. V was shortened by 1 base and J by 2 bases, with 8 bases between the two germline ends. Germline CDR1 reads GTSNPN; CDR2 reads SVGIG (reference sequence). The DNA of the CDR3 is TGTGCCTGGAGTGGGCCAGTACAAGAGACCCAGTACTTC. Its protein product is CAWSGPVQETQYF.

As for this clone: The sample has other DNA sequences that encode this CDR3 too. This chain uses TRBV19 with TRBJ1-4, with unresolved D. CDR1 LNHDA and CDR2 SQIVND come from the germline V gene (reference sequence). The V and J ends lost 6 bases and 0 bases respectively, with 5 bases between them. The CDR3 contains 13 residues. CDR3 protein: CASRRATNEKLFF. In nucleotides, the CDR3 is TGTGCCAGTAGGAGAGCAACTAATGAAAAACTGTTTTTT. Drawing the rest from reference TRBV19 and TRBJ1-4, the complete variable domain is DGGITQSPKYLFRKEGQNVTLSCEQNLNHDAMYWYRQDPGQGLRLIYYSQIVNDFQKGDIAEGYSVSREKKESFPLTVTSAQKNPTAFYLCASRRATNEKLFFGSGTQLSVL.

This chain connects TRBV7-2 to TRBJ1-3; D remains ambiguous. V dropped 5 bases and J dropped 2 bases, with 10 bases sitting between them. CDR3 length: 14 amino acids. Germline CDR1 is SGHTA and CDR2 is FQGNSA. CDR3 sequence reads: CASSPEIAGNTIYF. In DNA, the CDR3 is TGTGCCAGCAGCCCAGAAATAGCTGGAAACACCATATATTTT.

The chain is built from TRBV6-1 and TRBJ1-5, with unresolved D. Trimming took 6 bases from V and 4 from J, leaving 13 bases between them. The CDR3 totals 14 residues. Per the germline V gene, CDR1 is MNHNS and CDR2 is SASEGT. The CDR3, as DNA: TGTGCCAGCAGACCGAGGGAGAGGAATCAGCCCCAGCATTTT. As protein: CASRPRERNQPQHF.

This clone has only one observation. The CDR3 DNA sequence: TGTGCCAGCAGCCCCTTAGCGGGAGAAATCTACGAGCAGTACTTC. It is translated as CASSPLAGEIYEQYF. The chain carries TRBV6-5 and TRBJ2-7, with 9 bases matching TRBD2. Germline V gene data show CDR1 as MNHEY and CDR2 as SVGAGI. The length of the CDR3 is 15 residues. Trimming removed 6 bases from V and 3 bases from J; junction bases left unmatched: 9.

The rearrangement uses TRBV4-3 and TRBJ2-7, with 8 bases identical to TRBD2. V lost 1 base, J lost 0 bases, and 2 bases stayed unmatched. The CDR3 totals 15 residues. Germline loops: CDR1 LGHNA, CDR2 YSLEER. The CDR3 spells CASSQGAGDSYEQYF. CDR3 coding DNA: TGCGCCAGCAGCCAAGGAGCGGGAGACTCCTACGAGCAGTACTTC.

This rearrangement joins TRBV28 to TRBJ1-2; D gene ambiguous. The CDR3 has 13 amino acids. Trimming left V 5 bases short and J 6 bases short, with 13 bases between. In germline, CDR1 is MDHEN, CDR2 SYDVKM. The CDR3 DNA sequence: TGTGCCAGCAGTCAAGGGCGAGAGAATGGCTACACCTTC. Residues: CASSQGRENGYTF.

This chain links TRBV27 with TRBJ2-7; a weak D match, TRBD1 (6 bases). The CDR3 runs 14 residues. Between the trimmed V and J ends, which lost 5 bases and 5 bases, there was a span of 16 bases. Per germline, CDR1 MNHEY and CDR2 SMNVEV (reference sequence). CDR3 nucleotides: TGTGCCAGCAGTCTCAGGACAGCCCAGCACGAGCAGTACTTC. It codes for CASSLRTAQHEQYF.

V usage is TRBV5-1 and J usage is TRBJ2-7, with 7 bases that match TRBD1. CDR1 and CDR2 (germline): SGHRS, YFSETQ. The CDR3 extends over 15 amino acids. Unmatched junction bases numbered 6, after V lost 0 bases and J lost 3 bases. CDR3 nucleotides: TGCGCCAGCAGCTTGGTCCGACAGGGTGGCTACGAGCAGTACTTC. It encodes CASSLVRQGGYEQYF.

This clone showed up just once. V usage is TRBV5-1 and J usage is TRBJ2-7; 11 positions agree with TRBD2. Germline loops: CDR1 SGHRS, CDR2 YFSETQ. The CDR3 has 15 amino acids. Germline trimming cut 2 bases from V and 3 bases from J; bases unmatched to any gene: 4. The CDR3 sequence: CASSFATSGNYEQYF. CDR3 in DNA: TGCGCCAGCAGCTTTGCGACTAGCGGGAACTACGAGCAGTACTTC.

This chain connects TRBV25-1 to TRBJ2-6, with TRBD1 identical over 9 bases. V shed 8 bases, J shed 3 bases, and the junction held 14 bases outside the gene matches. Looked up from germline, CDR1 is MGHDK and CDR2 is SYGVNS. This CDR3 comprises 18 residues. The CDR3 DNA reads TGTGCCAGCGCCCACTCGGGACAGGGAAAAGGTGGGGCCAACGTCCTGACTTTC. Protein product: CASAHSGQGKGGANVLTF.

V is TRBV19 and J is TRBJ2-1; a weak D match, TRBD2 (5 bases). Trimming shortened V by 1 base and J by 10 bases, and 14 bases separated the two germline ends. CDR3 length equals 14 residues. Germline V CDR1 and CDR2: LNHDA, SQIVND (reference sequence). The CDR3 DNA reads as TGTGCCAGTAGTATAGTAGGGCTAGCTGAGGAGCAGTTCTTC. Amino acids: CASSIVGLAEEQFF.

The rearrangement links TRBV6-4 to TRBJ1-2; D is uncertain. The CDR3 length is 15 residues. The V and J ends lost 6 bases and 4 bases respectively, with 18 bases between them. Per germline, CDR1 MRHNA and CDR2 SNTAGT. CDR3 loop: CASRTSLVLSYGYTF. Here the CDR3 DNA reads TGTGCCAGCAGGACGTCCCTAGTTCTGAGCTATGGCTACACCTTC.

The table lists this clone with a count of one. This same CDR3 is encoded by further DNA sequences in the sample. The chain employs TRBV7-2 and TRBJ2-7, with a possible D match to TRBD1 (6 bases). The CDR3 spans 14 residues. Trimming shortened V by 3 bases and J by 0 bases, and 9 bases separated the two germline ends. The germline V gene has CDR1 SGHTA and CDR2 FQGNSA. Written as DNA, the CDR3 is TGTGCCAGCAGCTTGCAGGGGATCTCCTACGAGCAGTACTTC. Its translation: CASSLQGISYEQYF.

V usage is TRBV29-1 and J usage is TRBJ2-7; D is uncertain. With 5 bases removed from V and 4 bases from J, the gap between germline ends came to 9 bases. CDR1 and CDR2 (germline): SQVTM, ANQGSEA. The CDR3 contains 11 residues. The CDR3 loop reads CSVSLGYEQYF. CDR3 DNA: TGCAGCGTTTCCTTGGGTTACGAGCAGTACTTC.

A remark on this clone: Other DNA sequences in the sample encode the same CDR3. The chain recombines TRBV4-1 with TRBJ1-1; a possible D gene is TRBD1 (6 bases). V was pared by 1 base and J by 5 bases, with 14 bases between. The germline V gene encodes CDR1 MGHRA and CDR2 YSYEKL. This CDR3 comprises 15 residues. The CDR3 DNA sequence: TGCGCCAGCAGCCAAGGGGGGGGCCTGGGAACTGAAGCTTTCTTT. Protein: CASSQGGGLGTEAFF.

The rearrangement links TRBV5-4 to TRBJ2-1, with 7 bases identical to TRBD2. V was pared by 0 bases and J by 7 bases, with 7 bases of the junction left unmatched. In germline, CDR1 is SGHNT, CDR2 YYREEE (reference sequence). CDR3 length: 15 amino acids. The CDR3, as DNA: TGTGCCAGCAGCTTGGCCGCGGGAGTGTGGAATGAGCAGTTCTTC. Amino acid sequence: CASSLAAGVWNEQFF.

The gene calls are TRBV7-2 and TRBJ2-3; 7 nucleotides agree with TRBD2. The ends lost 4 bases at V and 2 bases at J; junction bases unmatched: 3. The CDR3 has 14 residues. Germline values: CDR1 SGHTA, CDR2 FQGNSA. For the CDR3, the DNA is TGTGCCAGCAGCTCCCTAGCGGTCACAGATACGCAGTATTTT. Translated, it gives CASSSLAVTDTQYF.

This clone was seen just once. This sequence joins TRBV9 and TRBJ1-2, with 9 nucleotides matching TRBD1. The length of the CDR3 is 13 residues. V shed 6 bases and J 7 bases; nucleotides not matched to a gene: 7. CDR1 and CDR2 from the germline V gene are SGDLS and YYNGEE. DNA of the CDR3: TGTGCCAGCACCATGACAGGGGGAAGTGGCTACACCTTC. This codes for CASTMTGGSGYTF.

The chain uses TRBV15 and TRBJ1-5, with 7 bases fitting TRBD1. The V segment lost 0 bases and the J segment 2 bases; nucleotides outside the gene matches: 16. CDR3 length: 20 residues. From germline, CDR1 is LNHNV and CDR2 YYDKDF (reference sequence). The CDR3 loop is CATSRDAGTENWYRNQPQHF. The CDR3 region has the DNA TGTGCCACCAGCAGAGATGCCGGGACAGAAAATTGGTATCGCAATCAGCCCCAGCATTTT.

Notes on this clone: Other DNA sequences from this sample encode an identical CDR3 as well. This chain links TRBV5-1 with TRBJ1-4; D is perhaps TRBD1 (5 bases). The CDR3 contains 14 residues. The ends were cut back, 0 bases at V and 8 bases at J, with 11 bases in the middle. Germline V lookup: CDR1 SGHRS, CDR2 YFSETQ. CDR3 nucleotide sequence: TGCGCCAGCAGCTTGGGGGGACTAGGGGAAAAACTGTTTTTT. Its translation is CASSLGGLGEKLFF.

The chain combines TRBV7-3 with TRBJ2-3; D is ambiguous. Trimming took 3 bases from V and 3 from J, leaving 10 bases between them. Germline CDR1 and CDR2: SGHTA and FQGTGA. The CDR3 totals 14 residues. As DNA, the CDR3 is TGTGCCAGCAGCTTCCGGGTCGGGACAGATACGCAGTATTTT. It is translated as CASSFRVGTDTQYF.

Regarding this clone: The sample carries other DNA sequences with the same CDR3. CDR3 sequence (DNA): TGTGCCAGCAGCTGGGACAGAGCCACAGATACGCAGTATTTT. Its protein is CASSWDRATDTQYF. The chain has TRBV7-2 and TRBJ2-3; 7 bases are shared with TRBD1. CDR1 and CDR2 (germline): SGHTA, FQGNSA. The V segment lost 4 bases and the J segment 2 bases; nucleotides outside the gene matches: 3. This CDR3 is 14 amino acids long.

This clone was detected once. This rearrangement joins TRBV11-1 to TRBJ1-1, with D possibly TRBD1 on 5 matching bases. V lost 6 bases and J lost 5, with 13 bases in between. In germline, CDR1 is SGHAT, CDR2 FQDESV (reference sequence). This CDR3 region has 13 residues. CDR3 nucleotides: TGTGCCAGCAGTCCTGACGGGGGAACTGAAGCTTTCTTT. This encodes CASSPDGGTEAFF. The full variable domain, rest sourced from reference TRBV11-1 and TRBJ1-1, is EAEVAQSPRYKITEKSQAVAFWCDPISGHATLYWYRQILGQGPELLVQFQDESVVDDSQLPKDRFSAERLKGVDSTLKIQPAELGDSAMYLCASSPDGGTEAFFGQGTRLTVV.

The CDR3 bases are TGTGCCAGCAGCTTAGCTGGCTACAATGAGCAGTTCTTC. Its protein product is CASSLAGYNEQFF. V and J are TRBV11-1 and TRBJ2-1; D unresolved. CDR3 size: 13 residues. From germline, CDR1 is SGHAT and CDR2 FQDESV (reference sequence). V was trimmed by 0 bases and J by 3 bases, leaving 3 bases between them.